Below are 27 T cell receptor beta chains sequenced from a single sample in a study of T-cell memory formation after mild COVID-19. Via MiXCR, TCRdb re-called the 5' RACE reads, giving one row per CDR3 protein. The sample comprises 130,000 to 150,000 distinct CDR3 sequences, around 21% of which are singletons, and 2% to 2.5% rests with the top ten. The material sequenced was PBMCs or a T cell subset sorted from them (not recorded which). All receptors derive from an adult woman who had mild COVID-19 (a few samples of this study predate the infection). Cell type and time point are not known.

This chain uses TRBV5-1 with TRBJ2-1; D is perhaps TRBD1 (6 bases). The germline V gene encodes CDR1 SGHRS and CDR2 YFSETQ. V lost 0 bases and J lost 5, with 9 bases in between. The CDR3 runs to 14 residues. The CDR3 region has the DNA TGCGCCAGCAGCTTGGGGGACACAAACAATGAGCAGTTCTTC. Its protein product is CASSLGDTNNEQFF.

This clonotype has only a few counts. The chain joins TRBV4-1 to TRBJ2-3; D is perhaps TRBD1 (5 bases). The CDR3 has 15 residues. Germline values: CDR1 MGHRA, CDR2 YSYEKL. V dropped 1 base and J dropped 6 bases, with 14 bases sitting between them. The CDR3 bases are TGCGCCAGCAGCCAAGGGCAGGGTCGAGTGGATACGCAGTATTTT. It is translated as CASSQGQGRVDTQYF.

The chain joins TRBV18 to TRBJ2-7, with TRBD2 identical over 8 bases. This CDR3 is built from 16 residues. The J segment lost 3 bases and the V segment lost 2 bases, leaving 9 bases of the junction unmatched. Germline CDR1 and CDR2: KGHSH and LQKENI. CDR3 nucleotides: TGTGCCAGCTCACCAGGAACGGTACTAGCGGTCTACGAGCAGTACTTC. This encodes CASSPGTVLAVYEQYF.

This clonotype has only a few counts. The CDR3 DNA reads TGCAGTGCTGGGGACAGGGGGCCAAACTATGGCTACACCTTC. Amino acid sequence: CSAGDRGPNYGYTF. This chain uses TRBV20-1 with TRBJ1-2; TRBD1 matches 12 bases. With 5 bases clipped from V and 2 bases from J, the junction kept 3 bases outside the gene matches. Germline CDR1 is DFQATT and CDR2 is SNEGSKA (reference sequence). The CDR3 runs 14 residues.

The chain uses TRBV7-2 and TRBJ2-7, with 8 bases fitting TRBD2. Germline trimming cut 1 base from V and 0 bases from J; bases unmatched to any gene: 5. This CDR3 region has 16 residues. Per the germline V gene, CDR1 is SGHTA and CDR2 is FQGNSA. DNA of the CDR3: TGTGCCAGCAGCTTAGGAGGTAGCGGGGTCTCCTACGAGCAGTACTTC. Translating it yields CASSLGGSGVSYEQYF.

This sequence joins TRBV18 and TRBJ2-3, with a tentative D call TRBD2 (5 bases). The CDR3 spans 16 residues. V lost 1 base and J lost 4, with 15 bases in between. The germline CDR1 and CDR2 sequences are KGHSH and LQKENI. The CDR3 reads CASSPRLSAGADTQYF. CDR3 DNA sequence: TGTGCCAGCTCACCACGACTATCGGCTGGCGCAGATACGCAGTATTTT. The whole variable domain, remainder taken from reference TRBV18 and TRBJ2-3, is NAGVMQNPRHLVRRRGQEARLRCSPMKGHSHVYWYRQLPEEGLKFMVYLQKENIIDESGMPKERFSAEFPKEGPSILRIQQVVRGDSAAYFCASSPRLSAGADTQYFGPGTRLTVL.

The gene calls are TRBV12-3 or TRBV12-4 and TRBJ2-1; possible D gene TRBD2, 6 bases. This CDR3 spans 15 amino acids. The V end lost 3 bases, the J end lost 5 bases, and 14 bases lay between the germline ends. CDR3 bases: TGTGCCAGCAGTTTTGGCGGCGGGATTAACAATGAGCAGTTCTTC. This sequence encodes CASSFGGGINNEQFF.

The CDR3 coding sequence is TGTGCCAGCAGCTCGACAGGGCAAGAGACCCAGTACTTC. Translation: CASSSTGQETQYF. The rearrangement links TRBV7-7 to TRBJ2-5; 7 nucleotides agree with TRBD1. The CDR3 length is 13 residues. The V and J ends lost 4 bases and 2 bases, in that order; junction bases with no gene match: 1. Germline V gene sequence: CDR1 SSHAT, CDR2 FNYEAQ (reference sequence).

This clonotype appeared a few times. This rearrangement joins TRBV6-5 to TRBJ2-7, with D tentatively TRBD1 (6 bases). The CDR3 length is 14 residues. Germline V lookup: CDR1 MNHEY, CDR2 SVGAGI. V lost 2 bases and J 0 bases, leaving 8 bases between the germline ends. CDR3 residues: CASSYATGSYEQYF. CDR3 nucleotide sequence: TGTGCCAGCAGTTACGCGACAGGCTCCTACGAGCAGTACTTC.

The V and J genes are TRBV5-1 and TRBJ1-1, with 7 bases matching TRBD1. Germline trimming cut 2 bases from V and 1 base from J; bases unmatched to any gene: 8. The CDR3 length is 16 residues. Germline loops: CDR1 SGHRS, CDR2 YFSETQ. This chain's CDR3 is CASSFIQGTENTEAFF. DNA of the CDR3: TGCGCCAGCAGCTTTATCCAAGGGACAGAGAACACTGAAGCTTTCTTT.

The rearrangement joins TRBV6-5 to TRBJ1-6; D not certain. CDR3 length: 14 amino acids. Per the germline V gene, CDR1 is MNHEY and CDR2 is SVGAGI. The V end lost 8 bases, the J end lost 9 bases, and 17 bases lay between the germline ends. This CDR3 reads CASLARQRSSPLHF. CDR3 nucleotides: TGTGCCAGCCTTGCGCGACAAAGGAGTTCACCCCTCCACTTT.

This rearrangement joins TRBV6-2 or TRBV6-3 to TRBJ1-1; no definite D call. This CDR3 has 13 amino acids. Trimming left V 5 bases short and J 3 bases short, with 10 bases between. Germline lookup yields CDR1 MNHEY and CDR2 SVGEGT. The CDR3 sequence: CASSTEGYTEAFF. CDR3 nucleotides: TGTGCCAGCAGTACCGAAGGTTACACTGAAGCTTTCTTT.

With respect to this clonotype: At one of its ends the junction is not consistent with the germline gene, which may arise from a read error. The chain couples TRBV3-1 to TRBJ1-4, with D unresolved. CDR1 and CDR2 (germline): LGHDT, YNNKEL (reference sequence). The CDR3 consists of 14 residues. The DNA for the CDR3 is TGTGCCAGCAACCAACTTGAGCCTTATGAAAAACTGTTTTTT. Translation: CASNQLEPYEKLFF.

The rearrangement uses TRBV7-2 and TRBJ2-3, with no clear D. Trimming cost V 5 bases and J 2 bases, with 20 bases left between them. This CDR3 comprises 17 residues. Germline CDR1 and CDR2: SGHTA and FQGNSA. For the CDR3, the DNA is TGTGCCAGCAGCCCCGGTCACCCGGAGCAGAACACAGATACGCAGTATTTT. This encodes CASSPGHPEQNTDTQYF.

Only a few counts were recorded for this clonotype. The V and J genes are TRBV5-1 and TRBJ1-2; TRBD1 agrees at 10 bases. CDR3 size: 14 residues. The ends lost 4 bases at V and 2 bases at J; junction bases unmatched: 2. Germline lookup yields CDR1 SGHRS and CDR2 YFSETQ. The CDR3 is CASSLGQGNYGYTF. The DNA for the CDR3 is TGCGCCAGCAGCCTGGGACAGGGGAACTATGGCTACACCTTC.

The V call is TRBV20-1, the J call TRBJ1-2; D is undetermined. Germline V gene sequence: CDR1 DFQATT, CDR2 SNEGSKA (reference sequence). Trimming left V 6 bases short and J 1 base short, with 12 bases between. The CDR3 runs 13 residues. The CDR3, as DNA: TGCAGTGCCCGGAGGCCGGGTAACTATGGCTACACCTTC. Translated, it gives CSARRPGNYGYTF.

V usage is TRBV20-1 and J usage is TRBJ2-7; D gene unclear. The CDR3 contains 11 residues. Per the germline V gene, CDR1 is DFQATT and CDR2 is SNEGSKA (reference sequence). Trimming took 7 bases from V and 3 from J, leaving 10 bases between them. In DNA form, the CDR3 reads TGCAGTGGGTCTGACGGCTACGAGCAGTACTTC. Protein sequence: CSGSDGYEQYF.

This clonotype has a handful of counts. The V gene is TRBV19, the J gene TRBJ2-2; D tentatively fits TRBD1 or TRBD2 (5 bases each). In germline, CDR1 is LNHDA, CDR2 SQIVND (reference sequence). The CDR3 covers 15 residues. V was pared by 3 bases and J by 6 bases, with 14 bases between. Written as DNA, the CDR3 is TGTGCCAGTAGTATTGAAACGGGGACGGCCGGGGAGCTGTTTTTT. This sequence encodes CASSIETGTAGELFF.

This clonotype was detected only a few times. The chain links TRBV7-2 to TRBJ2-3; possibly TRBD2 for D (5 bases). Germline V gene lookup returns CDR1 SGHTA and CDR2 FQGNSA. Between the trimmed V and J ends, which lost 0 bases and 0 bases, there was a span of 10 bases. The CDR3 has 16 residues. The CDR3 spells CASSLAVGVSTDTQYF. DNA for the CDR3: TGTGCCAGCAGCTTAGCAGTGGGAGTTAGCACAGATACGCAGTATTTT.

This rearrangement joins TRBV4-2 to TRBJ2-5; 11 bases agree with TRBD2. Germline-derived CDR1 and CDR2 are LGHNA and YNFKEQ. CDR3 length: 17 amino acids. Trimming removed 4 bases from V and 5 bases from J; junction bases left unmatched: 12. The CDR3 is CASSRTSGGDQVETQYF. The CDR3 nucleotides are TGTGCCAGCAGCCGTACTAGCGGGGGCGATCAAGTGGAGACCCAGTACTTC.

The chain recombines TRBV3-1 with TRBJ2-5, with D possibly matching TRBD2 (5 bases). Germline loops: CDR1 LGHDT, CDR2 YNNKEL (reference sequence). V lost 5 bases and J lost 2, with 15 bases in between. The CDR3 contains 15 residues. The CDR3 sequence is CASSYGLVRQETQYF. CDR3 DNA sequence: TGTGCCAGCAGCTATGGACTGGTTCGTCAAGAGACCCAGTACTTC.

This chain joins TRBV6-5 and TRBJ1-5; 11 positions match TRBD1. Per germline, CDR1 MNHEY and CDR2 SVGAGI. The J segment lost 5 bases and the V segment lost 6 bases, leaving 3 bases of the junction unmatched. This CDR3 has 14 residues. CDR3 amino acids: CASRDRGRDQPQHF. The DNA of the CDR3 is TGTGCCAGCAGGGACAGGGGGCGAGATCAGCCCCAGCATTTT.

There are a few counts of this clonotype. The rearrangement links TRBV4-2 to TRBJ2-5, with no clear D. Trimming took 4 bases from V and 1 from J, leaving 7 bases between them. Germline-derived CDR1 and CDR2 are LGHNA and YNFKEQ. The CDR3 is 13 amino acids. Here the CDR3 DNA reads TGTGCCAGCAGCCGTGAGTTCCAAGAGACCCAGTACTTC. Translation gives CASSREFQETQYF.

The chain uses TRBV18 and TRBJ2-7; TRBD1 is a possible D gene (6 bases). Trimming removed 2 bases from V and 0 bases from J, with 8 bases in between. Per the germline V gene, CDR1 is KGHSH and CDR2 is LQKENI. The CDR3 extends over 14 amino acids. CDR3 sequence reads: CASSPTGTSYEQYF. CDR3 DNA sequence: TGTGCCAGCTCACCAACAGGGACCTCCTACGAGCAGTACTTC.

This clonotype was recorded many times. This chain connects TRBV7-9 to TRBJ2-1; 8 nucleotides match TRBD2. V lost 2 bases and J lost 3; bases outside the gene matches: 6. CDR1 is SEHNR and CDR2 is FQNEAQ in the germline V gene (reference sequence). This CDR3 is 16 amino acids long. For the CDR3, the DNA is TGTGCCAGCAGCTTACGGAGCGGGAGTGGCTACAATGAGCAGTTCTTC. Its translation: CASSLRSGSGYNEQFF. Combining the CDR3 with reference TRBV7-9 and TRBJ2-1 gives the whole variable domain DTGVSQNPRHKITKRGQNVTFRCDPISEHNRLYWYRQTLGQGPEFLTYFQNEAQLEKSRLLSDRFSAERPKGSFSTLEIQRTEQGDSAMYLCASSLRSGSGYNEQFFGPGTRLTVL.

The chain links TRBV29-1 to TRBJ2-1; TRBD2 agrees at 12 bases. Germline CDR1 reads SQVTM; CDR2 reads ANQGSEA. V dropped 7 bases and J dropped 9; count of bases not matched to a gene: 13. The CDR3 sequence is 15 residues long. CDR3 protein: CSDIPGLAGIGEQFF. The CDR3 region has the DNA TGCAGCGACATACCCGGACTAGCGGGAATTGGTGAGCAGTTCTTC.

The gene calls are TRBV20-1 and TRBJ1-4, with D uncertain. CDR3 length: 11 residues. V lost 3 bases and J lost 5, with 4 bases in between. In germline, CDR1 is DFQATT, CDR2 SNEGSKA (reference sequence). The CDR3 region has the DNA TGCAGTGCTAGGGGGAATGAAAAACTGTTTTTT. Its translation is CSARGNEKLFF.